The 32 T cell receptor beta chains given below trace back to one sample, sequenced in a study of T cells in Graves' hyperthyroidism and ophthalmopathy. From RNA transcripts, TCR beta CDR3 regions were amplified. TCR CDR3 regions were first amplified by RT-PCR with HTBI primers. TCRdb analysed the multiplex PCR reads with MiXCR anew, one entry per CDR3 protein. This sample carries around 690,000 distinct CDR3 sequences, approximately 15% of them seen once, and the ten largest clones take around a sixth. Sequenced material: blood. Every receptor here comes from a man aged 50-60 years with Graves' hyperthyroidism.

This clonotype was detected many times. This rearrangement joins TRBV27 to TRBJ2-1, with TRBD1 matching 9 bases. The CDR3 contains 16 residues. After removal of 4 bases from V and 9 bases from J, the junction contained 13 bases not matched to a gene. CDR1 and CDR2 from the germline V gene are MNHEY and SMNVEV (reference sequence). This CDR3 reads CASSSRTGGGHTEQFF. In nucleotides, the CDR3 is TGTGCCAGCAGTTCAAGAACAGGGGGCGGTCATACTGAGCAGTTCTTC.

This clonotype has just a few counts. The chain uses TRBV3-1 and TRBJ1-3; 7 nucleotides align to TRBD1. The junction had 3 bases not matched to a gene; V was cut back by 4 bases and J by 0 bases. The length of the CDR3 is 15 residues. CDR1 and CDR2 (germline): LGHDT, YNNKEL (reference sequence). CDR3 bases: TGTGCCAGCAGCCGGGACAGCCACTCTGGAAACACCATATATTTT. Amino acids: CASSRDSHSGNTIYF.

The chain combines TRBV12-3 or TRBV12-4 with TRBJ2-1, with TRBD2 matching over 8 bases. J lost 9 bases, V lost 1 base, and 2 bases had no gene match. The CDR3 is 13 residues long. The CDR3 is CASSLGTSSEQFF. The CDR3 coding sequence is TGTGCCAGCAGTTTAGGGACTAGCAGTGAGCAGTTCTTC.

This clonotype has a count of ten or more. The chain employs TRBV7-2 and TRBJ1-5; D may be TRBD1 (5 bases). CDR3 length equals 15 residues. V was shortened by 0 bases and J by 3 bases, with 9 bases between the two germline ends. The germline CDR1 and CDR2 sequences are SGHTA and FQGNSA. The CDR3 region is CASSLASGVNQPQHF. In DNA form, the CDR3 reads TGTGCCAGCAGCTTAGCGTCGGGGGTCAATCAGCCCCAGCATTTT.

Many counts were recorded for this clonotype. The chain is built from TRBV15 and TRBJ1-1; 8 bases agree with TRBD1. Germline V gene data show CDR1 as LNHNV and CDR2 as YYDKDF (reference sequence). The CDR3 loop spans 15 amino acids. Trimming removed 2 bases from V and 4 bases from J; junction bases left unmatched: 6. For the CDR3, the DNA is TGTGCCACCAGCAGACTCACAGGGGGGGGCACTGAAGCTTTCTTT. Translated: CATSRLTGGGTEAFF.

Concerning this clonotype itself: An end of the junction does not agree with germline; a read error may underlie this. The chain links TRBV30 to TRBJ2-6; 8 nucleotides line up with TRBD1. The CDR3 contains 17 residues. Per germline, CDR1 GTSNPN and CDR2 SVGIG (reference sequence). CDR3 in amino acids: CALSVWAGGSGANVLTF. CDR3 bases: TGTGCCTTGAGTGTTTGGGCAGGGGGCTCGGGGGCCAACGTCCTGACTTTC.

The gene calls are TRBV6-1 and TRBJ2-1, with 8 bases that match TRBD1. There are 13 residues in the CDR3. The V segment lost 11 bases and the J segment 2 bases; nucleotides outside the gene matches: 5. Germline V gene sequence: CDR1 MNHNS, CDR2 SASEGT. CDR3 residues: CAAGTGTYNEQFF. The CDR3 nucleotides are TGTGCCGCGGGGACAGGAACCTACAATGAGCAGTTCTTC.

This clonotype was recorded at least ten times. The chain is built from TRBV7-8 and TRBJ2-1; D is undetermined. V was shortened by 5 bases and J by 4 bases, with 15 bases between the two germline ends. This CDR3 comprises 15 residues. Looked up from germline, CDR1 is SGHVS and CDR2 is FQNEAQ. The CDR3 spells CASSVGMETYNEQFF. CDR3 DNA sequence: TGTGCCAGCAGCGTGGGGATGGAGACTTACAATGAGCAGTTCTTC.

This clonotype was counted a few times. A much larger clone is a single base away; this may be a read error. This chain links TRBV29-1 with TRBJ2-1; 10 bases agree with TRBD2. The germline CDR1 and CDR2 sequences are SQVTM and ANQGSEA. CDR3 size: 22 residues. The CDR3 DNA follows: TGCAGCGTTGAGCCTCCCATTCCTAGCGGGAGACCCCCACGGGACTCCTACAGTGAGCAGTTCTTC. Translating gives CSVEPPIPSGRPPRDSYSEQFF.

This clonotype was seen at least ten times. The J gene is TRBJ2-1, the V gene TRBV7-9, with TRBD1 matching 7 bases. V lost 5 bases and J lost 9; bases outside the gene matches: 13. In germline, CDR1 is SEHNR, CDR2 FQNEAQ (reference sequence). The CDR3 totals 15 residues. CDR3 DNA sequence: TGTGCCAGCAGCACCGGGACAGCCTCTTCGGGTGAGCAGTTCTTC. Amino acids: CASSTGTASSGEQFF. The full variable domain, in which reference TRBV7-9 and TRBJ2-1 provide the parts outside the CDR3, is DTGVSQNPRHKITKRGQNVTFRCDPISEHNRLYWYRQTLGQGPEFLTYFQNEAQLEKSRLLSDRFSAERPKGSFSTLEIQRTEQGDSAMYLCASSTGTASSGEQFFGPGTRLTVL.

The chain has TRBV19 and TRBJ2-5, with D possibly called TRBD1 or TRBD2 (5 bases each). V was clipped by 8 bases and J by 1 base, with 14 bases between them. CDR1 is LNHDA and CDR2 is SQIVND in the germline V gene (reference sequence). The CDR3 contains 14 residues. The CDR3 bases are TGTGCCAGTCGACTACCAGGGATCCAAGAGACCCAGTACTTC. Protein: CASRLPGIQETQYF. The full variable domain, with the rest looked up from reference TRBV19 and TRBJ2-5, is DGGITQSPKYLFRKEGQNVTLSCEQNLNHDAMYWYRQDPGQGLRLIYYSQIVNDFQKGDIAEGYSVSREKKESFPLTVTSAQKNPTAFYLCASRLPGIQETQYFGPGTRLLVL.

At least ten counts were recorded for this clonotype. The rearrangement joins TRBV2 to TRBJ1-4; possibly TRBD1 for D (5 bases). The CDR3 length is 15 residues. V was shortened by 5 bases and J by 8 bases, with 18 bases between the two germline ends. Germline V gives CDR1 SNHLY, CDR2 FYNNEI. CDR3 sequence (DNA): TGTGCCAGCAGTCGCCGGGACGGCTTTCGGGAAAAACTGTTTTTT. Protein product: CASSRRDGFREKLFF. The full variable domain, rest sourced from reference TRBV2 and TRBJ1-4, is EPEVTQTPSHQVTQMGQEVILRCVPISNHLYFYWYRQILGQKVEFLVSFYNNEISEKSEIFDDQFSVERPDGSNFTLKIRSTKLEDSAMYFCASSRRDGFREKLFFGSGTQLSVL.

Only a few counts were recorded for this clonotype. The chain links TRBV28 to TRBJ2-1, with D maybe TRBD2 (6 bases). V gave up 11 bases and J gave up 2 bases, with 13 bases separating them. This CDR3 has 13 residues. Per germline, CDR1 MDHEN and CDR2 SYDVKM. The CDR3 nucleotides are TGTGCCGCGAGCGGAGGGCCCTACAATGAGCAGTTCTTC. Protein sequence: CAASGGPYNEQFF.

J is TRBJ1-2 and V is TRBV12-3 or TRBV12-4, with D possibly being TRBD1 (5 bases). V lost 2 bases to trimming and J lost 0 bases, with 10 bases between them. The CDR3 is made up of 15 amino acids. The CDR3 spells CASSLTRGANYGYTF. In DNA form, the CDR3 reads TGTGCCAGCAGTTTAACACGAGGGGCTAACTATGGCTACACCTTC.

This clonotype has at least ten counts. This sequence joins TRBV6-1 and TRBJ2-1; either TRBD1 or TRBD2 may fit D (7 bases each). The length of the CDR3 is 16 residues. Deletions cut 2 bases from V and 2 bases from J, with 13 bases between. Germline lookup yields CDR1 MNHNS and CDR2 SASEGT. The CDR3 DNA is TGTGCCAGCAGTGAAAGACAGGGAGGGACCTACAATGAGCAGTTCTTC. Its protein product is CASSERQGGTYNEQFF.

V gene TRBV6-5 combines with J gene TRBJ2-1; a weak D match, TRBD2 (6 bases). Looked up from germline, CDR1 is MNHEY and CDR2 is SVGAGI. This CDR3 region has 15 residues. V dropped 2 bases and J dropped 0 bases, with 8 bases sitting between them. Here the CDR3 reads CASSYEEGSYNEQFF. In nucleotides, the CDR3 is TGTGCCAGCAGTTACGAGGAGGGCTCCTACAATGAGCAGTTCTTC.

This clonotype was counted at least ten times. The rearrangement links TRBV28 to TRBJ2-6; D is unresolved. This CDR3 has 17 amino acids. CDR1 is MDHEN and CDR2 is SYDVKM in the germline V gene. With 3 bases removed from V and 0 bases from J, the gap between germline ends came to 12 bases. The CDR3 spells CASSLLRVLSGANVLTF. For the CDR3, the DNA is TGTGCCAGCAGTTTGCTTAGGGTCCTCTCTGGGGCCAACGTCCTGACTTTC.

The sample holds many counts of this clonotype. CDR3 coding DNA: TGTGCCAGCAGTTACTCGATCGTAGGAGCGGACCAAGAGACCCAGTACTTC. Amino acids: CASSYSIVGADQETQYF. The chain has TRBV6-5 and TRBJ2-5; perhaps TRBD2 as D (5 bases). The CDR3 loop spans 17 amino acids. V was clipped by 0 bases and J by 0 bases, with 14 bases between them. Per germline, CDR1 MNHEY and CDR2 SVGAGI.

The rearrangement joins TRBV19 to TRBJ2-1; D possibly matches TRBD1 or TRBD2 (5 bases each). The CDR3 sequence is 15 residues long. V lost 3 bases, J lost 3 bases, and 12 bases lay in between. Germline CDR1 and CDR2: LNHDA and SQIVND (reference sequence). The CDR3 spells CASSIPGALYNEQFF. The CDR3 region has the DNA TGTGCCAGTAGTATCCCCGGGGCCCTCTACAATGAGCAGTTCTTC. The full variable domain, its missing parts supplied by reference TRBV19 and TRBJ2-1, is DGGITQSPKYLFRKEGQNVTLSCEQNLNHDAMYWYRQDPGQGLRLIYYSQIVNDFQKGDIAEGYSVSREKKESFPLTVTSAQKNPTAFYLCASSIPGALYNEQFFGPGTRLTVL.

The rearrangement uses TRBV5-1 and TRBJ2-3; 11 bases align to TRBD2. The CDR3 is 14 residues long. Germline V gene lookup returns CDR1 SGHRS and CDR2 YFSETQ. J gave up 6 bases and V 4 bases, and 4 bases lay outside the gene matches. In DNA form, the CDR3 reads TGCGCCAGCAGCACTAGCGGGAGAGGGGATACGCAGTATTTT. Translated: CASSTSGRGDTQYF.

The chain is built from TRBV18 and TRBJ2-2, with D possibly TRBD2 on 6 matching bases. The V gene lost 3 bases and the J gene lost 2 bases, with 16 bases spanning the gap. The germline gives CDR1 KGHSH, CDR2 LQKENI. This CDR3 is 17 amino acids long. The CDR3 DNA reads as TGTGCCAGCTCACCCCCTTTAGGAGGGGCAAACACCGGGGAGCTGTTTTTT. Translating gives CASSPPLGGANTGELFF.

This clonotype showed up many times. The gene calls are TRBV30 and TRBJ2-2, with 14 bases lining up with TRBD2. CDR3 length equals 17 residues. Trimming cost V 3 bases and J 6 bases; bases outside gene matches: 9. Germline CDR1 reads GTSNPN; CDR2 reads SVGIG (reference sequence). CDR3 nucleotides: TGTGCCTGGAGGCCACCGGGACTAGCGGGAGTTGCCGGGGAGCTGTTTTTT. Translation: CAWRPPGLAGVAGELFF.

V usage is TRBV4-2 and J usage is TRBJ2-7; no firm D call. CDR3 length: 16 residues. V shed 0 bases and J shed 0 bases, with 12 bases lying between them. The V gene's germline CDR1 is LGHNA and CDR2 YNFKEQ. The CDR3 nucleotides read TGTGCCAGCAGCCAAGATCGGAGTCTAAGCTCCTACGAGCAGTACTTC. The encoded protein is CASSQDRSLSSYEQYF.

This clonotype was detected only a few times. The V gene is TRBV19, the J gene TRBJ1-5; D possibly corresponds to TRBD1 (6 bases). CDR1 and CDR2 from the germline V gene are LNHDA and SQIVND (reference sequence). This CDR3 has 18 amino acids. Between the trimmed V and J ends, which lost 8 bases and 0 bases, there was a span of 23 bases. CDR3 bases: TGTGCCAGTGTCCCCAATTCGTATAGGGGACATAGCAATCAGCCCCAGCATTTT. As protein: CASVPNSYRGHSNQPQHF.

This clonotype was observed a few times. The CDR3 is CASRASDGRALRETQYF. For the CDR3, the DNA is TGTGCCAGCAGGGCATCCGACGGGAGGGCCCTCCGGGAGACCCAGTACTTC. The gene calls are TRBV28 and TRBJ2-5, with 8 bases fitting TRBD2. Germline-derived CDR1 and CDR2 are MDHEN and SYDVKM. The CDR3 consists of 17 residues. V shed 6 bases, J shed 5 bases, and the junction held 17 bases outside the gene matches.

This clonotype was counted only a few times. This chain connects TRBV20-1 to TRBJ2-5; unclear D gene. CDR1 and CDR2 from the germline V gene are DFQATT and SNEGSKA (reference sequence). Trimming removed 0 bases at V and 6 bases at J, with 14 bases between. There are 14 residues in the CDR3. Here the CDR3 DNA reads TGCAGTGCTAGAGATCGGTACATTTACAAGACCCAGTACTTC. Translated, it gives CSARDRYIYKTQYF.

The sample holds many counts of this clonotype. The chain joins TRBV29-1 to TRBJ2-1; 13 bases line up with TRBD2. The CDR3 is made up of 17 amino acids. CDR1 SQVTM and CDR2 ANQGSEA come from the germline V gene. V shed 1 base, J shed 6 bases, and the junction held 9 bases outside the gene matches. The CDR3 bases are TGCAGCGTTGAAGGGTCCCCCACTAGCGGGAGGGGCAATGAGCAGTTCTTC. Amino acid sequence: CSVEGSPTSGRGNEQFF.

At least ten counts were recorded for this clonotype. The chain carries TRBV11-2 and TRBJ2-2; TRBD1 agrees at 7 bases. Germline lookup yields CDR1 SGHAT and CDR2 FQNNGV. CDR3 length: 16 amino acids. Losses at the gene ends were 4 bases for V and 7 bases for J; bases not matched to a gene: 12. DNA for the CDR3: TGTGCCAGCAGCTCCACGAAACAGGGGCGGATCGGGGAGCTGTTTTTT. It yields the protein CASSSTKQGRIGELFF.

This clonotype was seen only once. A much larger clone is a single base away; this may be a read error. In DNA, the CDR3 is TGTGCCAGCAAGGAAATTTACCTCTCCTACAATGAGCAGTTCTTC. Its protein is CASKEIYLSYNEQFF. The rearrangement joins TRBV2 to TRBJ2-1; D remains ambiguous. The CDR3 is 15 residues long. Germline CDR1 and CDR2: SNHLY and FYNNEI. Trimming removed 7 bases at V and 0 bases at J, with 13 bases between.

There are many counts of this clonotype. This sequence joins TRBV10-1 and TRBJ2-5; D gene ambiguous. The CDR3 is made up of 14 amino acids. Trimming stripped 2 bases from V and 5 bases from J, with 12 bases between. Germline CDR1 reads WNHNN; CDR2 reads SYGVQD (reference sequence). CDR3 amino acids: CASSEMGSGETQYF. In nucleotides, the CDR3 is TGCGCCAGCAGTGAGATGGGGTCAGGCGAGACCCAGTACTTC.

This clonotype has at least ten counts. This CDR3 reads CASLRRGTSGSMRSETQYF. The CDR3 DNA reads as TGTGCCAGCCTCCGCCGCGGGACTAGCGGGAGTATGCGGTCGGAGACCCAGTACTTC. The V and J genes are TRBV7-9 and TRBJ2-5, with TRBD2 matching over 14 bases. The CDR3 totals 19 residues. Trimming removed 8 bases from V and 5 bases from J; junction bases left unmatched: 19. Germline values: CDR1 SEHNR, CDR2 FQNEAQ (reference sequence).

The rearrangement links TRBV28 to TRBJ1-6, with D tentatively TRBD1 (6 bases). Per germline, CDR1 MDHEN and CDR2 SYDVKM. CDR3 length equals 14 residues. V was shortened by 7 bases and J by 7 bases, with 14 bases between the two germline ends. CDR3 nucleotides: TGTGCCAGCACATACAGGGCCTTCAATTCACCCCTCCACTTT. It encodes CASTYRAFNSPLHF.